This T cell receptor (beta chain) was captured in a study of CD8+ T cells in alopecia areata. Overall study context: The study gave treated patients oral tofacitinib at 5 to 10 mg twice daily. Points from the study as a whole: Expanded CD8+ clones among the top 100, and scalp clonality, were significantly decreased by tofacitinib.

To note about this clone: Its antigen remains unknown.

The trim removed 3 bases at V and 6 bases at J, leaving 5 bases unmatched. The CDR3 totals 14 residues. Germline CDR1 and CDR2: SEHNR and FQNEAQ (reference sequence). Sequencing used cDNA as its template, made by extracting RNA and reverse transcribing it. Assay: immunoSEQ multiplex PCR; the TCRdb copy retains only in-frame clones and omits some. The table shows about 280,000 clones, with 55% to 75% occurring only once. The treatment here: oral pan-JAK inhibitor, 5-10 mg twice daily. The receptor comes from a human donor with alopecia areata. The sample in question was CD4+ T cells sorted from blood, obtained at week 24, from a patient treated with tofacitinib. V is TRBV7-9 and J is TRBJ2-3; 8 bases agree with TRBD1. CDR3 residues: CASSFQGAEDTQYF. The CDR3 DNA reads as TGTGCCAGCAGCTTCCAGGGGGCGGAGGATACGCAGTATTTT.